The source of this TCR beta chain is a study of regulatory T cells in long-lasting Graves disease. Whole-study findings and limits: Segments TRBV28, TRBJ1-2 and TRBJ2-5 showed preferential usage in persistent disease. TCR diversity was lower in persistent Graves' patients (versus newly diagnosed ones). Fewer public clonotypes were shared by new patients (966) than by persistent patients (fewer than 3,000).

With regard to this clonotype: The antigen is undetermined.

Germline CDR1 and CDR2: KGHDR and SFDVKD. J lost 1 base, V lost 5 bases, and 7 bases had no gene match. The CDR3 has 16 residues. Stated time point: persistent/refractory GD, antithyroid drugs over 5 years with positive TRAb. Construction of the TCR library relied on RNA isolated from PBMCs. A blood draw put 8 to 10 milliliters of peripheral blood into EDTA tubes. Assembly of TCR beta libraries relied on iRepertoire HTBI primers together with Arm-PCR of CDR3 regions. TCRdb reanalysed the multiplex PCR reads using MiXCR and keeps one entry per CDR3 protein. The profile shows more than 300,000 distinct CDR3 sequences, about 20% of them singletons.

This clonotype was obtained from a female donor with Graves disease. Sequenced here: peripheral blood mononuclear cells (PBMCs), sampled when the disease was refractory, from a patient treated with antithyroid drugs. V usage is TRBV24-1 and J usage is TRBJ1-5, with 7 bases aligning to TRBD1. The CDR3 DNA sequence: TGTGCCACCAGTGCGGGACAGCCGAAGAGCAATCAGCCCCAGCATTTT. The encoded protein is CATSAGQPKSNQPQHF.